These 14 T cell receptor beta chains were sequenced from one sample in a study of cytomegalovirus exposure and HLA in healthy donors. TCRdb's table, derived via immunoSEQ multiplex PCR, lists solely in-frame clones and lacks some. Among a few hundred thousand clones listed, 87% were seen once. The specimen sequenced was PBMCs. The receptors here all came from a man between 18 and 35 years old in good health and CMV-seropositive.

This clone has a single count. In DNA form, the CDR3 reads TGCGCCAGCAGCCACCGGGACATACGACCCGGGGAGCTGTTTTTT. Amino acid sequence: CASSHRDIRPGELFF. The chain recombines TRBV4-3 with TRBJ2-2; D is possibly TRBD1 (6 bases). Deletions cut 3 bases from V and 6 bases from J, with 14 bases between. CDR1 is LGHNA and CDR2 is YSLEER in the germline V gene. The CDR3 sequence is 15 residues long.

The J gene is TRBJ1-2, the V gene TRBV10-3, with 12 bases aligning to TRBD1. The CDR3 contains 17 residues. Germline CDR1 is ENHRY and CDR2 is SYGVKD. With V trimmed by 1 base and J by 6 bases, 9 bases remained unmatched. CDR3 sequence reads: CAISEYKPGQGADGYTF. The CDR3 region has the DNA TGTGCCATCAGTGAGTATAAACCGGGACAGGGGGCTGATGGCTACACCTTC.

The V and J genes are TRBV11-2 and TRBJ1-2; 11 bases agree with TRBD1. The CDR3 sequence is 13 residues long. With 1 base clipped from V and 13 bases from J, the junction kept 5 bases outside the gene matches. Germline assignment: CDR1 SGHAT and CDR2 FQNNGV. DNA for the CDR3: TGTGCCAGCAGCTTAGCGGGACAGGGGGTTTTCACCTTC. This codes for CASSLAGQGVFTF.

The chain uses TRBV9 and TRBJ2-7; 8 bases are shared with TRBD2. There are 14 residues in the CDR3. Unmatched junction bases numbered 6, after V lost 0 bases and J lost 7 bases. In germline, CDR1 is SGDLS, CDR2 YYNGEE. CDR3 DNA sequence: TGTGCCAGCAGCGTAGCGGGAGGGCGCGGGGAGCAGTACTTC. It is translated as CASSVAGGRGEQYF.

This chain joins TRBV5-1 and TRBJ2-5; D uncertain. The germline V gene has CDR1 SGHRS and CDR2 YFSETQ. V lost 0 bases to trimming and J lost 4 bases, with 7 bases between them. CDR3 length equals 13 residues. The CDR3 here is CASSLDVVETQYF. The CDR3 region has the DNA TGCGCCAGCAGCTTGGATGTCGTAGAGACCCAGTACTTC.

The chain joins TRBV15 to TRBJ1-4; D is uncertain. CDR3 size: 18 residues. V lost 5 bases to trimming and J lost 5 bases, with 24 bases between them. Per the germline V gene, CDR1 is LNHNV and CDR2 is YYDKDF (reference sequence). The CDR3 region is CATSEPSRAKRGNEKLFF. DNA of the CDR3: TGTGCCACCAGCGAACCCTCCAGAGCCAAACGGGGAAATGAAAAACTGTTTTTT.

The CDR3 DNA is TGTGCCTGGGGACAGGGAGGGACTGAAGCTTTCTTT. This gives the protein CAWGQGGTEAFF. The rearrangement joins TRBV30 to TRBJ1-1, with 8 bases fitting TRBD1. The germline CDR1 and CDR2 sequences are GTSNPN and SVGIG (reference sequence). V shed 5 bases, J shed 5 bases, and the junction held 4 bases outside the gene matches. The CDR3 is 12 amino acids.

The chain has TRBV5-6 and TRBJ2-1, with 8 bases identical to TRBD2. The germline V gene has CDR1 SGHDT and CDR2 YYEEEE. The CDR3 has 14 residues. The V and J ends lost 0 bases and 7 bases, in that order; junction bases with no gene match: 3. For the CDR3, the DNA is TGTGCCAGCAGCTTGGGACCTAGCGGGAATGAGCAGTTCTTC. Its translation: CASSLGPSGNEQFF.

This sequence joins TRBV27 and TRBJ2-5; D may be TRBD2 (5 bases). V dropped 1 base and J dropped 1 base, with 13 bases sitting between them. The germline V gene has CDR1 MNHEY and CDR2 SMNVEV (reference sequence). The CDR3 has 16 amino acids. CDR3 sequence (DNA): TGTGCCAGCAGTTTATTTATGGGGAGCTCCCAAGAGACCCAGTACTTC. Its protein product is CASSLFMGSSQETQYF.

This clone was recorded only once. V is TRBV28 and J is TRBJ1-1; tentative D call: TRBD1 (6 bases). This CDR3 has 14 amino acids. Germline V gives CDR1 MDHEN, CDR2 SYDVKM. The V gene lost 8 bases and the J gene lost 5 bases, with 18 bases spanning the gap. The CDR3 nucleotides read TGTGCCAGCCTCGGGACACCTATAGGGACTGAAGCTTTCTTT. Protein sequence: CASLGTPIGTEAFF.

The chain couples TRBV2 to TRBJ1-3; maybe TRBD1 (6 bases). CDR1 is SNHLY, CDR2 FYNNEI, per germline. The CDR3 contains 16 residues. Trimming took 6 bases from V and 0 from J, leaving 15 bases between them. The CDR3, as DNA: TGTGCCAGCAGCTACACCCGGGACAACTCTGGAAACACCATATATTTT. It is translated as CASSYTRDNSGNTIYF.

The table lists this clone with a count of one. The chain employs TRBV6-5 and TRBJ1-5; D gene uncertain. V gave up 0 bases and J gave up 0 bases, with 6 bases separating them. Germline V CDR1 and CDR2: MNHEY, SVGAGI. The CDR3 totals 15 residues. CDR3 loop: CASSYSRNSNQPQHF. The CDR3 DNA follows: TGTGCCAGCAGTTACTCGAGGAATAGCAATCAGCCCCAGCATTTT.

V and J are TRBV4-1 and TRBJ1-5; 7 bases are a match to TRBD1. The CDR3 consists of 14 residues. V shed 1 base, J shed 7 bases, and the junction held 4 bases outside the gene matches. Germline CDR1 reads MGHRA; CDR2 reads YSYEKL. CDR3 coding DNA: TGCGCCAGCAGCCAAGTTTTAGGGGGCCAGCCCCAGCATTTT. Its translation is CASSQVLGGQPQHF.

The chain links TRBV6-6 to TRBJ2-7; 8 bases are a match to TRBD2. V shed 5 bases and J 3 bases; nucleotides not matched to a gene: 6. The CDR3 length is 14 residues. Germline V gene data show CDR1 as MNHNY and CDR2 as SVGAGI (reference sequence). CDR3 DNA sequence: TGTGCCAGCAGTACGGGACTAGAAGTCTACGAGCAGTACTTC. It specifies CASSTGLEVYEQYF.